Below are 22 T cell receptor beta chains sequenced from a single sample in a study of blood T cell repertoires in COVID-19. The repertoire was sequenced with immunoSEQ multiplex PCR; TCRdb's copy has only in-frame clones and lacks some. The sample has under 350,000 clones, 70% to 90% seen once. Sequencing input: PBMCs or T cells enriched from blood (not recorded which). These receptor sequences come from a young man who had recovered from COVID-19.

Written as DNA, the CDR3 is TGCGCCAGCAGCCCGGACAGGAGCTCCTACGAGCAGTACTTC. Translation gives CASSPDRSSYEQYF. The chain employs TRBV5-1 and TRBJ2-7; TRBD1 matches 7 bases. V shed 4 bases, J shed 0 bases, and the junction held 4 bases outside the gene matches. Germline values: CDR1 SGHRS, CDR2 YFSETQ. The CDR3 has 14 amino acids.

This clone was seen more than once but under ten times. This rearrangement joins TRBV7-6 to TRBJ1-1, with 7 bases lining up with TRBD1. The CDR3 totals 14 residues. Per the germline V gene, CDR1 is SGHVS and CDR2 is FNYEAQ. Trimming at V came to 3 bases and at J to 0 bases, leaving 1 base not matched to a gene. The CDR3, as DNA: TGTGCCAGCAGCTTCGGGACAGTGAACACTGAAGCTTTCTTT. This gives the protein CASSFGTVNTEAFF.

This clone was seen only once. The chain links TRBV25-1 to TRBJ1-3, with D maybe TRBD1 (5 bases). The CDR3 runs to 15 residues. Trimming removed 3 bases at V and 1 base at J, with 10 bases between. Germline V gene data show CDR1 as MGHDK and CDR2 as SYGVNS. In nucleotides, the CDR3 is TGTGCCAGCAGTGAGCCAGGGATTTCTGGAAACACCATATATTTT. Translated: CASSEPGISGNTIYF.

The chain carries TRBV9 and TRBJ2-2, with TRBD1 matching 8 bases. CDR1 SGDLS and CDR2 YYNGEE come from the germline V gene. V gave up 4 bases and J gave up 5 bases; unmatched junction bases: 13. The CDR3 extends over 17 amino acids. CDR3 in amino acids: CASSSRVAQGATGELFF. The DNA of the CDR3 is TGTGCCAGCAGCTCCCGCGTAGCCCAGGGGGCAACCGGGGAGCTGTTTTTT.

CDR3 sequence: CASSSPTEETQYF. The CDR3, as DNA: TGTGCCAGCAGCTCGCCCACGGAAGAGACCCAGTACTTC. This chain connects TRBV7-2 to TRBJ2-5; no clear D gene. V lost 4 bases to trimming and J lost 3 bases, with 9 bases between them. Germline lookup yields CDR1 SGHTA and CDR2 FQGNSA. CDR3 length: 13 residues.

The CDR3 nucleotides are TGCAGCGTTGAGGGCGGGTTGTCTCGCGGCTACACCTTC. Translated: CSVEGGLSRGYTF. The J gene is TRBJ1-2, the V gene TRBV29-1, with D hard to call. Trimming shortened V by 3 bases and J by 8 bases, and 16 bases separated the two germline ends. The CDR3 covers 13 residues. Germline-derived CDR1 and CDR2 are SQVTM and ANQGSEA.

This chain links TRBV29-1 with TRBJ1-1; tentatively, D is TRBD1 (5 bases). V lost 5 bases and J lost 1, with 14 bases in between. CDR3 length: 14 residues. Germline V gene data show CDR1 as SQVTM and CDR2 as ANQGSEA. CDR3 in DNA: TGCAGCGTTTCCAGGGAAGTCAAGAACACTGAAGCTTTCTTT. This codes for CSVSREVKNTEAFF.

The J gene is TRBJ2-7, the V gene TRBV12-3 or TRBV12-4; no reliable D call. Trimming pared 6 bases from V and 1 base from J, leaving 10 bases between. CDR3 length: 13 residues. CDR3 amino acids: CASRLTPSYEQYF. CDR3 nucleotide sequence: TGTGCCAGCAGGTTGACACCTTCCTACGAGCAGTACTTC.

The chain is built from TRBV28 and TRBJ2-3; 12 bases line up with TRBD2. From germline, CDR1 is MDHEN and CDR2 SYDVKM. V was clipped by 4 bases and J by 6 bases; unmatched bases: 11. The CDR3 covers 17 residues. CDR3 protein: CASSSRLAGAARDTQYF. The CDR3 DNA sequence: TGTGCCAGCAGTTCTCGACTAGCGGGGGCCGCAAGGGATACGCAGTATTTT.

The chain links TRBV25-1 to TRBJ1-1, with D possibly being TRBD1 (5 bases). Germline V gives CDR1 MGHDK, CDR2 SYGVNS. The CDR3 covers 12 residues. Trimming cost V 0 bases and J 10 bases, with 9 bases left between them. CDR3 bases: TGTGCCAGCAGTGAATATCAGGGCGGAGCTTTCTTT. This sequence encodes CASSEYQGGAFF. Variable domain in full (rest from reference TRBV25-1 and TRBJ1-1): EADIYQTPRYLVIGTGKKITLECSQTMGHDKMYWYQQDPGMELHLIHYSYGVNSTEKGDLSSESTVSRIRTEHFPLTLESARPSHTSQYLCASSEYQGGAFFGQGTRLTVV.

This chain connects TRBV7-6 to TRBJ1-4, with D perhaps matching TRBD1 (6 bases). The CDR3 sequence is 16 residues long. Deletions cut 4 bases from V and 8 bases from J, with 20 bases between. Germline V CDR1 and CDR2: SGHVS, FNYEAQ. Here the CDR3 DNA reads TGTGCCAGCAGCTCCTCAACAGGGATGTTTCGGGAAAAACTGTTTTTT. Protein product: CASSSSTGMFREKLFF. Drawing the rest from reference TRBV7-6 and TRBJ1-4, the complete variable domain is GAGVSQSPRYKVTKRGQDVALRCDPISGHVSLYWYRQALGQGPEFLTYFNYEAQQDKSGLPNDRFSAERPEGSISTLTIQRTEQRDSAMYRCASSSSTGMFREKLFFGSGTQLSVL.

This clone was counted only a few times. This sequence joins TRBV7-9 and TRBJ1-2; possibly TRBD1 for D (5 bases). Trimming stripped 3 bases from V and 4 bases from J, with 9 bases between. This CDR3 has 13 residues. Looked up from germline, CDR1 is SEHNR and CDR2 is FQNEAQ (reference sequence). As DNA, the CDR3 is TGTGCCAGCAGCTTTCCAGGGCTCTATGGCTACACCTTC. Translating gives CASSFPGLYGYTF. Together with reference TRBV7-9 and TRBJ1-2, the CDR3 gives the full variable domain: DTGVSQNPRHKITKRGQNVTFRCDPISEHNRLYWYRQTLGQGPEFLTYFQNEAQLEKSRLLSDRFSAERPKGSFSTLEIQRTEQGDSAMYLCASSFPGLYGYTFGSGTRLTVV.

V and J are TRBV7-9 and TRBJ2-1; D might be TRBD1 (5 bases). The germline V gene encodes CDR1 SEHNR and CDR2 FQNEAQ (reference sequence). The CDR3 is 14 residues long. The V end lost 9 bases, the J end lost 7 bases, and 19 bases lay between the germline ends. CDR3: CASPSRAYINEQFF. The CDR3 DNA follows: TGTGCCAGTCCGTCCAGGGCTTACATTAATGAGCAGTTCTTC.

This clone came up a few times. The V gene is TRBV3-1 (or the pseudogene TRBV3-2), the J gene TRBJ1-4; TRBD1 might be the D (6 bases). V dropped 6 bases and J dropped 4 bases, with 9 bases sitting between them. Germline V gene lookup returns CDR1 LGHDT and CDR2 YNNKEL (reference sequence). This CDR3 is 13 amino acids long. The CDR3 DNA reads TGTGCCAGCAGGGACAGATTTAATGAAAAACTGTTTTTT. It codes for CASRDRFNEKLFF.

This chain links TRBV7-5 with TRBJ2-7; the DNA was not compared with TRBD2, the D call given in the table. TRBV7-5 is noted as a pseudogene. This CDR3 has 16 amino acids. The CDR3 loop reads CVRSLIQRECFYEQYF. The CDR3 nucleotides are TGTGTCAGAAGCTTAATTCAGCGGGAGTGCTTCTACGAGCAGTACTTC.

This chain connects TRBV10-1 to TRBJ1-1; maybe TRBD1 (5 bases). Germline V lookup: CDR1 WNHNN, CDR2 SYGVQD (reference sequence). The ends were cut back, 5 bases at V and 3 bases at J, with 13 bases in the middle. The CDR3 extends over 14 amino acids. The DNA for the CDR3 is TGCGCCAGCAGTCCAGGGCCCCGCGACACTGAAGCTTTCTTT. Protein: CASSPGPRDTEAFF.

This clone came up once. The V gene is TRBV5-1, the J gene TRBJ1-1; D remains ambiguous. CDR3 length: 14 residues. V lost 0 bases and J 4 bases, leaving 10 bases between the germline ends. CDR1 is SGHRS and CDR2 is YFSETQ in the germline V gene. The CDR3 bases are TGCGCCAGCAGCTTGGTTCCGGGGTCCACTGAAGCTTTCTTT. Translation gives CASSLVPGSTEAFF.

This clone was seen just once. The genes are TRBV19 and TRBJ2-3; a possible D gene is TRBD2 (6 bases). This CDR3 is built from 15 residues. CDR1 is LNHDA, CDR2 SQIVND, per germline (reference sequence). The V and J ends lost 8 bases and 0 bases respectively, with 15 bases between them. As DNA, the CDR3 is TGTGCCAGTTCCCCGGGGGTAGTTAGCACAGATACGCAGTATTTT. Translated: CASSPGVVSTDTQYF.

The chain is built from TRBV6-5 and TRBJ2-7; 9 positions agree with TRBD1. This CDR3 comprises 16 residues. V shed 4 bases, J shed 2 bases, and the junction held 9 bases outside the gene matches. Germline loops: CDR1 MNHEY, CDR2 SVGAGI. CDR3 loop: CASSSPGQGLTYEQYF. The CDR3 DNA sequence: TGTGCCAGCAGTTCCCCGGGACAGGGCTTAACCTACGAGCAGTACTTC.

This clone was seen more than once but under ten times. This sequence joins TRBV7-9 and TRBJ2-1; 16 bases fit TRBD2. The CDR3 length is 16 residues. Trimming at V came to 5 bases and at J to 7 bases, leaving 5 bases not matched to a gene. The germline V gene has CDR1 SEHNR and CDR2 FQNEAQ (reference sequence). The CDR3 nucleotides read TGTGCCAGCAGCCCGGGACTAGCGGGAGGGCCAAATGAGCAGTTCTTC. Protein product: CASSPGLAGGPNEQFF.

The V call is TRBV6-1, the J call TRBJ1-5; 7 nucleotides line up with TRBD1. J was trimmed by 0 bases and V by 4 bases; bases with no gene match: 6. In germline, CDR1 is MNHNS, CDR2 SASEGT. The CDR3 covers 16 residues. The CDR3 bases are TGTGCCAGCAGTGTCCCCACAGGGGATAGCAATCAGCCCCAGCATTTT. It translates to CASSVPTGDSNQPQHF.

The gene calls are TRBV7-2 and TRBJ2-7; 12 positions match TRBD2. Germline CDR1 SGHTA, CDR2 FQGNSA. The CDR3 length is 15 residues. Losses at the gene ends were 4 bases for V and 6 bases for J; bases not matched to a gene: 7. The CDR3 DNA sequence: TGTGCCAGCAGCTCAACTAGCGGGAGGCGGAGCGAGCAGTACTTC. Encoded protein: CASSSTSGRRSEQYF.